This T cell receptor (beta chain) was identified in a study of blood T cell repertoires in COVID-19 (dated by TCRdb to 2020 to 2021). Concerning the study at large: Collaborator samples came from the United States, Italy and Spain and covered acute and convalescent phases of COVID-19. The material from the prospective study consisted of cDNA or gDNA derived from T cells, B-cell-depleted T cells, or PBMCs. Subjects who had been exposed to COVID-19, were actively infected with it, or had recovered from it provided the deeply sampled blood TCRbeta repertoires that made up the dataset. The repertoires were made available in a free public database intended to serve as a resource for research on the immune response to SARS-CoV-2. The samples were drawn from the first 160 participants of the ongoing ImmuneRACE study and from about 1,200 subjects provided by 6 global collaborators. Sample metadata almost always included a de-identified subject ID, COVID-19 status, age in years and sex. Where available, HLA class I and class II types were obtained from metadata supplied by the sample provider rather than from assay-based typing.

TCRbeta CDR3 regions were amplified from genomic DNA using the immunoSEQ Assay, a bias-controlled multiplex PCR. In the original analysis: Within the assay, amplification of reference gene primers was used to estimate how many nucleated cells each sample contained. Sequence reads were collapsed and filtered to measure the absolute abundance of every unique TCRbeta CDR3 rearrangement. For each sample, productive Simpson clonality was calculated as the square root of Simpson's diversity index across productive rearrangements. In its TCRdb copy, this immuneACCESS table keeps in-frame sequences only and misses some clones. Where compared with another copy, unresolved V genes explain less than half of these, and the others have no known cause. The V and J calls and clone size were taken over from that table, and D and trimming were inferred from the DNA. For this sample there are hundreds of thousands of clones; over 85% appear just once. Around 9% of the sample is held by the ten biggest clonotypes.

On this clone: Its antigen remains unidentified. Base qualities are missing; no much larger clone stands one base away.

V is cut back by 5 bases and J by 1 base, with 4 bases in the junction unmatched. Taken from cysteine to phenylalanine, the CDR3 has 14 residues. Only the CDR3 DNA is retained, 42 bases long and in frame from the first base. CDR1 LNHNV and CDR2 YYDKDF are derived from the germline V gene (reference sequence). The paper as a whole reports these results and caveats: The quantity of clinical and demographic metadata differed by source and by participant and was supplied without curation.

In the prospective study, participants were about 18 to 100 years old, resided in about two dozen geographic areas of the United States, and were enrolled through a virtual design. Cohort assignment in the prospective study relied on participant-reported clinical history from a screening survey and a study questionnaire. ImmuneRACE Cohort 3 recovered participants were defined by two consecutive negative NP/OP PCR tests, healthcare professional clearance, or symptom resolution. In the prospective study, mobile phlebotomists collected whole blood, serum and a nasopharyngeal or oropharyngeal swab from each participant. Additional blood draws and questionnaires over an approximately two-month period could optionally be provided by prospective study participants. Prospective study blood samples were shipped either frozen or at room temperature before DNA extraction.

The V gene is TRBV15 and the J gene is TRBJ1-1; 7 central nucleotides agree with TRBD1. The sequence derives from a woman aged 25-40 years who had recovered from COVID-19. The material sequenced was PBMCs or T cells enriched from blood (not recorded which). The CDR3 region: CATSGGTANTEAFF. Read as DNA, the sequence is TGTGCCACCAGCGGGGGGACAGCGAACACTGAAGCTTTCTTT.